The following is a T cell receptor delta chain sequence with its context. Its antigen is as yet unknown. Sequence at one end of the junction differs from germline and may be a read error. The sample comes from a study of DNA immune sequencing with unique molecular identifiers. Across the whole study: Inputs: 95 to 100 ng DNA from enriched γδ cells, roughly 0.9 ug from non-enriched PBMCs. Study results and caveats: The primer-based method misses TRD sequences outside its primer targets. The most frequent TRD pairing among healthy donor clonotypes was TRDV2-TRDJ1.

Genomic DNA underwent 32-plex PCR targeting all 8 TRDV and 4 TRDJ genes. A 12-nucleotide UMI was added during approximately 3 barcoding PCR cycles before adapter PCR. TCRdb reanalysed the multiplex PCR reads with CATT. Among more than 2,000 delta-chain clones, more than 7.5% were seen once, and the ten largest hold roughly 50%. Per germline, CDR1 TSWWSYY and CDR2 QGS. The CDR3 length is 22 residues. The sequenced material came from gamma-delta T cells enriched from blood buffy coat, or unenriched PBMCs (not recorded which). The V gene is TRDV1, the J gene TRDJ1; 12 bases align to TRDD3. The J gene, missing from TCRdb, was assigned here through DNA to germline matching. The TCR sequence derives from a human donor in good health. For the CDR3, the DNA is TGTGCTCTTGGGGAACTCCCTACCTTCCTACAGGCTGGGGGATACGGGGCCGATGAACTCATCTTT. Translation gives CALGELPTFLQAGGYGADELIF.